The 16 T cell receptor beta chains in this list originate from one sample, sequenced in a study of T cell responses to AZD1222 COVID-19 vaccine. TCRdb's copy holds only in-frame clones and misses some; the assay was immunoSEQ multiplex PCR. The sample holds 180,000 or so clones; 92% are singletons and the top ten take approximately 1.2%. Sample: peripheral blood, taken 28 days after the second AZD1222 dose. The receptors come from an adult who received the AZD1222 COVID-19 vaccine.

The V and J genes are TRBV4-3 and TRBJ1-1; maybe TRBD1 (5 bases). CDR1 is LGHNA and CDR2 is YSLEER in the germline V gene. This CDR3 has 15 amino acids. V lost 0 bases and J lost 0, with 8 bases in between. The DNA of the CDR3 is TGCGCCAGCAGCCAAGAGGGACGGATGAACACTGAAGCTTTCTTT. Protein product: CASSQEGRMNTEAFF.

The genes are TRBV19 and TRBJ1-6, with D possibly TRBD1 on 6 matching bases. Germline loops: CDR1 LNHDA, CDR2 SQIVND (reference sequence). Deletions cut 2 bases from V and 5 bases from J, with 7 bases between. The CDR3 length is 14 residues. CDR3 loop: CASSINRDNSPLHF. The CDR3 coding sequence is TGTGCCAGTAGTATAAACAGGGATAATTCACCCCTCCACTTT.

The chain has TRBV4-1 and TRBJ2-1; D is uncertain. V was pared by 1 base and J by 6 bases, with 7 bases between. The germline V gene has CDR1 MGHRA and CDR2 YSYEKL. The CDR3 extends over 13 amino acids. Written as DNA, the CDR3 is TGCGCCAGCAGCCAAGGGATAGTCAATGAGCAGTTCTTC. This translates into CASSQGIVNEQFF.

The chain links TRBV30 to TRBJ2-1; D ambiguous. The CDR3 covers 13 residues. Germline V gene data show CDR1 as GTSNPN and CDR2 as SVGIG (reference sequence). Trimming cost V 0 bases and J 3 bases, with 6 bases left between them. The CDR3 region is CAWSVVRYNEQFF. CDR3 nucleotides: TGTGCCTGGAGTGTCGTCCGCTACAATGAGCAGTTCTTC.

The chain employs TRBV18 and TRBJ1-1; 7 nucleotides agree with TRBD1. Germline V lookup: CDR1 KGHSH, CDR2 LQKENI. V shed 3 bases and J 11 bases; nucleotides not matched to a gene: 12. The CDR3 consists of 14 residues. The CDR3 DNA follows: TGTGCCAGCTCACCCGGGACAGAAAGGAGAGGGGCTTTCTTT. Its protein product is CASSPGTERRGAFF.

The chain carries TRBV30 and TRBJ2-3; 11 bases map to TRBD2. This CDR3 region has 14 residues. CDR1 and CDR2 from the germline V gene are GTSNPN and SVGIG (reference sequence). V lost 4 bases, J lost 4 bases, and 4 bases stayed unmatched. The CDR3 reads CAWKDSGRADTQYF. CDR3 in DNA: TGTGCCTGGAAGGATAGCGGGAGGGCAGATACGCAGTATTTT.

The CDR3 region is CASSLGAERNEQFF. CDR3 bases: TGTGCCAGCAGCTTAGGAGCCGAGAGGAATGAGCAGTTCTTC. The chain is built from TRBV11-2 and TRBJ2-1; no definite D call. V lost 1 base and J lost 7, with 11 bases in between. The germline CDR1 and CDR2 sequences are SGHAT and FQNNGV. CDR3 length: 14 residues.

This chain uses TRBV5-1 with TRBJ1-3; TRBD1 might be the D (5 bases). Germline V gene data show CDR1 as SGHRS and CDR2 as YFSETQ. This CDR3 contains 15 residues. Trimming removed 0 bases at V and 0 bases at J, with 7 bases between. CDR3 bases: TGCGCCAGCAGCTTGGACAGGATCTCTGGAAACACCATATATTTT. It encodes CASSLDRISGNTIYF.

CDR3: CASTPGTHSDPTEAFF. Here the CDR3 DNA reads TGTGCCAGCACCCCCGGGACGCACTCAGATCCGACTGAAGCTTTCTTT. This chain links TRBV6-6 with TRBJ1-1; the D gene is possibly TRBD1 (5 bases). Between the trimmed V and J ends, which lost 7 bases and 5 bases, there was a span of 23 bases. The CDR3 runs to 16 residues. Germline CDR1 is MNHNY and CDR2 is SVGAGI (reference sequence).

The chain couples TRBV3-1 (or the pseudogene TRBV3-2) to TRBJ2-1, with 14 bases lining up with TRBD2. With 4 bases clipped from V and 5 bases from J, the junction kept 13 bases outside the gene matches. Germline CDR1 reads LGHDT; CDR2 reads YNNKEL (reference sequence). This CDR3 has 19 residues. The CDR3: CASSLLRTSGGFGHNEQFF. For the CDR3, the DNA is TGTGCCAGCAGCCTCCTCCGGACTAGCGGGGGGTTCGGACACAATGAGCAGTTCTTC.

This sequence joins TRBV29-1 and TRBJ2-1; tentative D call: TRBD2 (5 bases). V lost 8 bases to trimming and J lost 3 bases, with 17 bases between them. The CDR3 sequence is 14 residues long. CDR1 and CDR2 (germline): SQVTM, ANQGSEA. The CDR3 DNA sequence: TGCAGCTTTAGAGAGGGTTTTGACTACAATGAGCAGTTCTTC. It yields the protein CSFREGFDYNEQFF.

The gene calls are TRBV2 and TRBJ1-1; 8 positions agree with TRBD1. The germline CDR1 and CDR2 sequences are SNHLY and FYNNEI. V was clipped by 6 bases and J by 0 bases; unmatched bases: 6. The length of the CDR3 is 15 residues. The CDR3 loop is CASSHVDRVNTEAFF. The CDR3 DNA follows: TGTGCCAGCAGCCATGTGGACAGGGTGAACACTGAAGCTTTCTTT. Based on the CDR3 plus reference TRBV2 and TRBJ1-1, the full variable domain is EPEVTQTPSHQVTQMGQEVILRCVPISNHLYFYWYRQILGQKVEFLVSFYNNEISEKSEIFDDQFSVERPDGSNFTLKIRSTKLEDSAMYFCASSHVDRVNTEAFFGQGTRLTVV.

The chain employs TRBV9 and TRBJ2-1; 10 nucleotides align to TRBD1. The germline gives CDR1 SGDLS, CDR2 YYNGEE. This CDR3 is 15 amino acids long. After removal of 4 bases from V and 5 bases from J, the junction contained 6 bases not matched to a gene. DNA of the CDR3: TGTGCCAGCAGCCCGCGAGGGACAGGGGACAATGAGCAGTTCTTC. It yields the protein CASSPRGTGDNEQFF.

The chain recombines TRBV14 with TRBJ2-7; D is perhaps TRBD2 (7 bases). Germline CDR1 and CDR2: SGHDN and FVKESK. This CDR3 is 16 amino acids long. The V gene lost 1 base and the J gene lost 1 base, with 14 bases spanning the gap. The CDR3 DNA follows: TGTGCCAGCAGCCAAGGGGGGGGCACGATGTCCTACGAGCAGTACTTC. Protein: CASSQGGGTMSYEQYF.

The chain is built from TRBV7-9 and TRBJ1-2; tentative D call: TRBD1 (5 bases). This CDR3 contains 17 residues. The ends were cut back, 3 bases at V and 6 bases at J, with 23 bases in the middle. CDR1 SEHNR and CDR2 FQNEAQ come from the germline V gene (reference sequence). CDR3 DNA: TGTGCCAGCAGCTTTGAGGGGAAGGGTGAAGGTTTGGATGGCTACACCTTC. Residues: CASSFEGKGEGLDGYTF.

In DNA form, the CDR3 reads TGTGCCAGCAGTTACTCCCGGGCCGTTACAGAAAAACTGTTTTTT. It yields the protein CASSYSRAVTEKLFF. This rearrangement joins TRBV6-2 or TRBV6-3 to TRBJ1-4; D not resolved. V was trimmed by 0 bases and J by 8 bases, leaving 13 bases between them. The V gene's germline CDR1 is MNHEY and CDR2 SVGEGT. The CDR3 extends over 15 amino acids.